Presented here are 23 T cell receptor beta chains from one specimen sequenced in a study of response to subunit inactivated influenza vaccine. One entry per CDR3 protein, called by TCRdb with MiXCR from the RT-PCR reads. The repertoire holds about 780,000 distinct CDR3 sequences, with about 18% as singletons. Material: PBMCs from blood, obtained around 5 days after vaccination. All receptors derive from a man between 50 and 59 years old who received an inactivated influenza vaccine.

V and J are TRBV6-5 and TRBJ2-7; D gene unclear. Germline loops: CDR1 MNHEY, CDR2 SVGAGI. V lost 0 bases and J lost 2, with 8 bases in between. There are 14 residues in the CDR3. The CDR3 coding sequence is TGTGCCAGCAGTTACTCGACAATGGCCTACGAGCAGTACTTC. This codes for CASSYSTMAYEQYF.

J is TRBJ1-6 and V is TRBV20-1, with D hard to call. V was trimmed by 6 bases and J by 7 bases, leaving 10 bases between them. This CDR3 spans 12 amino acids. Per the germline V gene, CDR1 is DFQATT and CDR2 is SNEGSKA (reference sequence). Here the CDR3 DNA reads TGCAGTGCAACCGACAAGAATTCACCCCTCCACTTT. Its protein product is CSATDKNSPLHF.

This rearrangement joins TRBV5-1 to TRBJ1-6; D is uncertain. Germline CDR1 SGHRS, CDR2 YFSETQ. This CDR3 region has 15 residues. With 0 bases removed from V and 8 bases from J, the gap between germline ends came to 12 bases. CDR3: CASSLDWQGDSPLHF. The CDR3 bases are TGCGCCAGCAGCTTGGATTGGCAAGGAGATTCACCCCTCCACTTT.

DNA of the CDR3: TGTGCCAGCAGCCCGGGACCCCGAATCGAGCAGTTCTTC. This encodes CASSPGPRIEQFF. The chain combines TRBV12-3 or TRBV12-4 with TRBJ2-1; D tentatively reads TRBD1 or TRBD2 (5 bases each). The CDR3 sequence is 13 residues long. The V end was cut by 6 bases, the J end by 10 bases, with 16 bases between.

This clonotype was detected a few times. V is TRBV5-6 and J is TRBJ2-5; TRBD2 is a possible D gene (5 bases). The CDR3 has 13 amino acids. The germline CDR1 and CDR2 sequences are SGHDT and YYEEEE. The V gene lost 3 bases and the J gene lost 5 bases, with 11 bases spanning the gap. CDR3 DNA sequence: TGTGCCAGCAGCTGGAGGCTGGCGGAGACCCAGTACTTC. This sequence encodes CASSWRLAETQYF.

V usage is TRBV20-1 and J usage is TRBJ2-2; D might be TRBD1 (5 bases). CDR3 size: 12 residues. Germline V gene sequence: CDR1 DFQATT, CDR2 SNEGSKA (reference sequence). V was clipped by 0 bases and J by 7 bases, with 6 bases between them. CDR3 region: CSARDQGGELFF. In nucleotides, the CDR3 is TGCAGTGCTAGAGATCAGGGCGGGGAGCTGTTTTTT.

This clonotype has at least ten counts. J is TRBJ1-4 and V is TRBV12-3 or TRBV12-4, with D hard to call. V was shortened by 7 bases and J by 3 bases, with 6 bases between the two germline ends. The CDR3 sequence is 12 residues long. As DNA, the CDR3 is TGTGCCAGCACCCGCCCTAATGAAAAACTGTTTTTT. This translates into CASTRPNEKLFF.

The chain carries TRBV12-3 or TRBV12-4 and TRBJ2-5; 7 bases are shared with TRBD2. V lost 6 bases to trimming and J lost 1 base; unmatched junction nucleotides: 2. This CDR3 contains 13 residues. In nucleotides, the CDR3 is TGTGCCAGCAGGCCTAGCGGCCAAGAGACCCAGTACTTC. It yields the protein CASRPSGQETQYF.

The rearrangement joins TRBV6-6 to TRBJ2-1; D perhaps matches TRBD2 (6 bases). Germline-derived CDR1 and CDR2 are MNHNY and SVGAGI (reference sequence). V dropped 6 bases and J dropped 8 bases, with 11 bases sitting between them. The CDR3 covers 12 residues. The CDR3 here is CASSTTGDEQFF. Written as DNA, the CDR3 is TGTGCCAGCAGCACAACGGGAGATGAGCAGTTCTTC.

This clonotype was counted between two and nine times. The J gene is TRBJ2-3, the V gene TRBV20-1; D is possibly TRBD1 or TRBD2 (6 bases each). V was pared by 4 bases and J by 5 bases, with 16 bases between. From germline, CDR1 is DFQATT and CDR2 SNEGSKA (reference sequence). The CDR3 is 14 residues long. CDR3 DNA sequence: TGCAGTGCTACTAGGGGGGCCCAGGGAGATACGCAGTATTTT. It yields the protein CSATRGAQGDTQYF.

This clonotype was detected a few times. This chain links TRBV7-2 with TRBJ2-1; D ambiguous. The CDR3 is 13 amino acids. Trimming removed 1 base from V and 10 bases from J, with 11 bases in between. CDR1 is SGHTA and CDR2 is FQGNSA in the germline V gene. The DNA of the CDR3 is TGTGCCAGCAGCTTAGGGGCTCTGGGCGAGCAGTTCTTC. Its protein product is CASSLGALGEQFF.

The V and J genes are TRBV20-1 and TRBJ1-6; 7 bases line up with TRBD1. There are 15 residues in the CDR3. The V gene's germline CDR1 is DFQATT and CDR2 SNEGSKA (reference sequence). Losses at the gene ends were 3 bases for V and 2 bases for J; bases not matched to a gene: 4. The CDR3 sequence: CSASEGATYNSPLHF. DNA of the CDR3: TGCAGTGCTAGCGAGGGGGCAACCTATAATTCACCCCTCCACTTT.

This clonotype came up many times. The chain recombines TRBV13 with TRBJ2-5; D is perhaps TRBD2 (6 bases). V shed 2 bases and J shed 4 bases, with 8 bases lying between them. CDR1 PRHDT and CDR2 FYEKMQ come from the germline V gene (reference sequence). The CDR3 is 13 amino acids. The CDR3 bases are TGTGCCAGCAGCTTAATCGGGGGAGAGACCCAGTACTTC. It yields the protein CASSLIGGETQYF.

A few counts support this clonotype. The V and J genes are TRBV20-1 and TRBJ2-1, with D unclear. Germline-derived CDR1 and CDR2 are DFQATT and SNEGSKA (reference sequence). The CDR3 contains 11 residues. Trimming removed 2 bases at V and 7 bases at J, with 6 bases between. The CDR3 spells CSARWRNEQFF. CDR3 nucleotide sequence: TGCAGTGCTAGATGGCGGAATGAGCAGTTCTTC.

The V gene is TRBV10-2, the J gene TRBJ2-5, with TRBD2 as a possible D gene (6 bases). This CDR3 contains 13 residues. V lost 7 bases and J lost 5, with 14 bases in between. Germline assignment: CDR1 WSHSY and CDR2 SAAADI. CDR3 DNA: TGCGCCAGCACTGGACTACCTCCTGAGACCCAGTACTTC. Its protein product is CASTGLPPETQYF.

This clonotype was seen only a few times. The chain links TRBV29-1 to TRBJ2-5, with D perhaps TRBD2 (5 bases). Trimming left V 3 bases short and J 2 bases short, with 13 bases between. The CDR3 is made up of 14 amino acids. Germline values: CDR1 SQVTM, CDR2 ANQGSEA. CDR3 region: CSVEPGTGQETQYF. CDR3 DNA: TGCAGCGTTGAGCCAGGAACGGGGCAAGAGACCCAGTACTTC.

This chain uses TRBV5-5 with TRBJ2-1; 12 bases fit TRBD1. Per germline, CDR1 SGHKS and CDR2 YYEKEE (reference sequence). The V and J ends lost 5 bases and 8 bases, in that order; junction bases with no gene match: 14. The CDR3 totals 17 residues. For the CDR3, the DNA is TGTGCCAGCAGGGGGACAGGGGGCCATTATACTAGGGATGAGCAGTTCTTC. Translation: CASRGTGGHYTRDEQFF.

The chain recombines TRBV4-2 with TRBJ1-2; D is unresolved. Trimming left V 1 base short and J 0 bases short, with 12 bases between. CDR3 length equals 16 residues. CDR1 is LGHNA, CDR2 YNFKEQ, per germline. The CDR3 bases are TGTGCCAGCAGCCAAGTGGTAGGCGATCCTAACTATGGCTACACCTTC. This translates into CASSQVVGDPNYGYTF.

This clonotype was detected once. This chain joins TRBV11-1 and TRBJ2-1, with 13 positions matching TRBD2. This CDR3 has 19 amino acids. Per germline, CDR1 SGHAT and CDR2 FQDESV (reference sequence). J was trimmed by 4 bases and V by 5 bases; bases with no gene match: 14. The CDR3 sequence: CASSPPPGTSGKLYNEQFF. CDR3 nucleotide sequence: TGTGCCAGCAGCCCACCCCCCGGGACTAGCGGGAAATTATACAATGAGCAGTTCTTC.

This clonotype was observed a few times. This chain links TRBV9 with TRBJ1-2; D gene unclear. Germline V gene sequence: CDR1 SGDLS, CDR2 YYNGEE. The V end lost 0 bases, the J end lost 6 bases, and 12 bases lay between the germline ends. CDR3 length: 14 amino acids. The CDR3 reads CASSVGGGLHGYTF. For the CDR3, the DNA is TGTGCCAGCAGCGTAGGTGGAGGGCTTCATGGCTACACCTTC.

This clonotype was detected only a few times. V is TRBV29-1 and J is TRBJ1-6, with D possibly TRBD1 on 5 matching bases. The V gene lost 4 bases and the J gene lost 9 bases, with 13 bases spanning the gap. CDR1 is SQVTM and CDR2 is ANQGSEA in the germline V gene. The CDR3 extends over 13 amino acids. The CDR3 region is CSVALERGSPLHF. The CDR3 nucleotides are TGCAGCGTTGCTCTAGAAAGGGGTTCACCCCTCCACTTT.

The sample holds a few counts of this clonotype. The chain couples TRBV29-1 to TRBJ2-2; 8 positions match TRBD1. The V gene's germline CDR1 is SQVTM and CDR2 ANQGSEA. V lost 6 bases, J lost 3 bases, and 6 bases stayed unmatched. The CDR3 has 14 residues. Here the CDR3 reads CSVRTGSDTGELFF. The CDR3 DNA reads as TGCAGCGTAAGGACAGGGTCGGACACCGGGGAGCTGTTTTTT.

The gene calls are TRBV20-1 and TRBJ2-7, with D possibly matching TRBD2 (5 bases). Germline-derived CDR1 and CDR2 are DFQATT and SNEGSKA (reference sequence). The CDR3 spans 12 residues. The V and J ends lost 6 bases and 3 bases respectively, with 12 bases between them. CDR3 bases: TGCAGTGCCCAATCGGGGTTCTACGAGCAGTACTTC. Translating it yields CSAQSGFYEQYF.